This TCR beta chain was obtained from a study of T cell repertoires in cytomegalovirus infection. Study context: Selection of CMV epitopes for the study included recently identified HLA-C-restricted and well-studied HLA-B-restricted ones. CMV infection together with matching HLA type was indicated by public TCR beta signatures.

TCRdb itself ran the reads through MiXCR, one entry per CDR3 protein. The sample comprises approximately 1,000,000 distinct CDR3 sequences, around 32% of which are singletons, and about an eighth rests with the top ten. Study findings and constraints: Dominating the ex vivo response were TCR beta clonotypes that were CMV-specific and HLA-C-restricted.

This clonotype was counted at least ten times. The antigen is unknown. The CDR3 contains 18 residues. V shed 4 bases and J 5 bases; nucleotides not matched to a gene: 13. Germline CDR1 reads SGHVS; CDR2 reads FQNEAQ. The TCR originated in a human donor in good health (CMV status not recorded). Some clones in this sample may be carry-over from other donors' samples. The material sequenced was cultured CD8+ T cells from PBMCs, taken from culture after CMV antigen stimulation. This chain uses TRBV7-8 with TRBJ2-1; TRBD2 matches at 11 bases. Written as DNA, the CDR3 is TGTGCCAGCAGCTCCGTTGGGGGGACTAGCGGTCTTAACAATGAGCAGTTCTTC. The encoded protein is CASSSVGGTSGLNNEQFF. The full variable domain, in which reference TRBV7-8 and TRBJ2-1 provide the parts outside the CDR3, is GAGVSQSPRYKVAKRGQDVALRCDPISGHVSLFWYQQALGQGPEFLTYFQNEAQLDKSGLPSDRFFAERPEGSVSTLKIQRTQQEDSAVYLCASSSVGGTSGLNNEQFFGPGTRLTVL.